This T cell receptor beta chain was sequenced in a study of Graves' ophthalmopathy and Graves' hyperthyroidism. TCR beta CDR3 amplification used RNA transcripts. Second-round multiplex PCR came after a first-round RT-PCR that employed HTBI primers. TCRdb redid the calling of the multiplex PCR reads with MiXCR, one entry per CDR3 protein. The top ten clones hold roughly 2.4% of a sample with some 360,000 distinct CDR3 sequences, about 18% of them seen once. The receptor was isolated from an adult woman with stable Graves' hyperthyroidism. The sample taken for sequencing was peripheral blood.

The CDR3: CASSHTGLAGEQFF. CDR3 nucleotides: TGCGCCAGCAGCCATACGGGACTAGCTGGTGAGCAGTTCTTC. This chain links TRBV4-1 with TRBJ2-1; 9 bases match TRBD2. V dropped 3 bases and J dropped 9; count of bases not matched to a gene: 6. CDR1 is MGHRA, CDR2 YSYEKL, per germline. The CDR3 contains 14 residues.